This T cell receptor (beta chain) was obtained from a study of blood T cells in healthy people across ages. Study results and caveats: Significant beta diversity loss was already apparent by age roughly 44, declining roughly linearly.

This clonotype appeared a few times. Antigen: not known. The length of the CDR3 is 13 residues. Germline V gene data show CDR1 as SGHDN and CDR2 as FVKESK. V lost 2 bases and J lost 8, with 12 bases in between. Then a second PCR, running roughly 7 to 11 cycles, was carried out with a sample-barcoded 5' primer and a J-beta primer mix. Every cDNA molecule bore a tag from a template-switch adaptor containing 12 random nucleotides. TCRdb reprocessed the 5' RACE reads via MiXCR and lists one record per CDR3 protein. The sample has hundreds of thousands of distinct CDR3 sequences, roughly 25% seen once. These data were likewise used in another study, on T cells of mothers and their children. As that report states: Unrelated pairs and related pairs have their TCR recombination output shaped similarly by thymic selection. The overlap seen between related mothers and children slightly exceeded that of unrelated pairs, though not significantly.

This chain joins TRBV14 and TRBJ1-2, with D tentatively TRBD1 (5 bases). Sequencing was performed on blood. This TCR derives from a boy under 18 in good health. CDR3 loop: CASSQFIRDGYTF. DNA for the CDR3: TGTGCCAGCAGCCAATTCATCAGGGACGGCTACACCTTC.